Each of the 25 T cell receptor beta chains below was sequenced from the same sample in a study of blood T cell repertoires in COVID-19. Measured with immunoSEQ multiplex PCR; TCRdb has only the in-frame clones, and not every one. The table lists 150,000 to 200,000 clones, approximately 88% of them singletons, with roughly 13% in the top ten. Source material: PBMCs or T cells enriched from blood (not recorded which). Receptor source: a woman aged 60-70 years who had recovered from COVID-19.

The gene calls are TRBV7-2 and TRBJ2-3; D might be TRBD2 (7 bases). The CDR3 length is 14 residues. Trimming stripped 4 bases from V and 3 bases from J, with 11 bases between. Germline V gives CDR1 SGHTA, CDR2 FQGNSA. This chain's CDR3 is CASSWGGPTDTQYF. For the CDR3, the DNA is TGTGCCAGCAGCTGGGGGGGCCCTACAGATACGCAGTATTTT.

The chain recombines TRBV29-1 with TRBJ1-1, with 7 positions matching TRBD1. The trim removed 7 bases at V and 1 base at J, leaving 9 bases unmatched. Germline V lookup: CDR1 SQVTM, CDR2 ANQGSEA. The CDR3 is 14 residues long. CDR3 amino acids: CSASQGTRNTEAFF. In DNA, the CDR3 is TGCAGCGCCTCACAGGGGACACGGAACACTGAAGCTTTCTTT.

The chain uses TRBV4-2 and TRBJ2-5; a weak D match, TRBD2 (5 bases). Germline CDR1 and CDR2: LGHNA and YNFKEQ. The germline V and J ends were trimmed by 4 bases and 5 bases, with 20 bases remaining between them. CDR3 length: 16 amino acids. The CDR3, as DNA: TGTGCCAGCAGCCCATGGGCCGGGAACGAGGGCGAGACCCAGTACTTC. Protein: CASSPWAGNEGETQYF.

The V call is TRBV5-4, the J call TRBJ1-1; tentative D call: TRBD1 (6 bases). Germline assignment: CDR1 SGHNT and CDR2 YYREEE (reference sequence). There are 18 residues in the CDR3. Trimming shortened V by 5 bases and J by 3 bases, and 26 bases separated the two germline ends. For the CDR3, the DNA is TGTGCCAGCAGAATTTGGGGGCAGGTGTCGCGAGGGGACACTGAAGCTTTCTTT. It encodes CASRIWGQVSRGDTEAFF. The full variable domain, with the rest looked up from reference TRBV5-4 and TRBJ1-1, is ETGVTQSPTHLIKTRGQQVTLRCSSQSGHNTVSWYQQALGQGPQFIFQYYREEENGRGNFPPRFSGLQFPNYSSELNVNALELDDSALYLCASRIWGQVSRGDTEAFFGQGTRLTVV.

The CDR3 DNA reads TGCGCCAGCAGCTTGAGCGGGACCTCCACCTTTACTGAAGCTTTCTTT. It is translated as CASSLSGTSTFTEAFF. The chain is built from TRBV5-1 and TRBJ1-1; the D gene is possibly TRBD1 (5 bases). The CDR3 has 16 residues. The germline V and J ends were trimmed by 1 base and 5 bases, with 18 bases remaining between them. Germline CDR1 is SGHRS and CDR2 is YFSETQ.

This chain connects TRBV28 to TRBJ2-2, with D uncertain. Germline V gene sequence: CDR1 MDHEN, CDR2 SYDVKM. The V end was cut by 3 bases, the J end by 3 bases, with 14 bases between. The CDR3 covers 16 residues. CDR3: CASSFLNLTHTGELFF. The CDR3 DNA reads as TGTGCCAGCAGTTTCCTCAACCTGACTCACACCGGGGAGCTGTTTTTT.

This clone has just one count. J is TRBJ2-5 and V is TRBV30; TRBD1 matches at 12 bases. The germline gives CDR1 GTSNPN, CDR2 SVGIG (reference sequence). The CDR3 totals 14 residues. Losses at the gene ends were 4 bases for V and 4 bases for J; bases not matched to a gene: 4. The CDR3 here is CAWTRDRGLETQYF. The CDR3 nucleotides are TGTGCCTGGACCCGGGACAGGGGGCTAGAGACCCAGTACTTC.

The chain has TRBV5-1 and TRBJ2-1; 10 nucleotides line up with TRBD2. V lost 4 bases, J lost 8 bases, and 3 bases stayed unmatched. This CDR3 is 13 amino acids long. Looked up from germline, CDR1 is SGHRS and CDR2 is YFSETQ. The CDR3 sequence: CASSEGTSDEQFF. The DNA for the CDR3 is TGCGCCAGCAGCGAAGGGACTAGCGATGAGCAGTTCTTC.

The chain is built from TRBV11-1 and TRBJ2-3; 10 bases match TRBD2. The junction had 5 bases not matched to a gene; V was cut back by 3 bases and J by 5 bases. This CDR3 is built from 15 residues. Germline V gives CDR1 SGHAT, CDR2 FQDESV (reference sequence). CDR3 DNA sequence: TGTGCCAGCAGCTTGAGCGGGAGGGCGGGAGATACGCAGTATTTT. Its translation: CASSLSGRAGDTQYF.

This clone was seen just once. The chain links TRBV18 to TRBJ2-3, with D perhaps TRBD2 (6 bases). The CDR3 totals 15 residues. The germline V and J ends were trimmed by 5 bases and 0 bases, with 12 bases remaining between them. Germline CDR1 and CDR2: KGHSH and LQKENI. CDR3 in DNA: TGTGCCAGCTCAGGGTCCGGGACTAGCACAGATACGCAGTATTTT. Residues: CASSGSGTSTDTQYF.

The chain recombines TRBV2 with TRBJ2-1; tentatively, D is TRBD1 (6 bases). The CDR3 has 15 residues. Germline CDR1 reads SNHLY; CDR2 reads FYNNEI. The ends were cut back, 8 bases at V and 7 bases at J, with 21 bases in the middle. CDR3 in amino acids: CASVETTGIVNEQFF. Here the CDR3 DNA reads TGTGCCAGCGTAGAAACTACAGGGATTGTGAATGAGCAGTTCTTC.

The chain has TRBV19 and TRBJ1-2, with TRBD1 matching 9 bases. This CDR3 comprises 17 residues. V gave up 4 bases and J gave up 5 bases; unmatched junction bases: 14. Looked up from germline, CDR1 is LNHDA and CDR2 is SQIVND (reference sequence). CDR3 DNA sequence: TGTGCCAGTAGTAAGACAGGGGGACGGCGTCTTCTATATGGCTACACCTTC. Its protein is CASSKTGGRRLLYGYTF.

The genes are TRBV18 and TRBJ1-3; tentative D call: TRBD1 (5 bases). CDR1 is KGHSH and CDR2 is LQKENI in the germline V gene. V lost 3 bases to trimming and J lost 0 bases, with 18 bases between them. The CDR3 contains 18 residues. In nucleotides, the CDR3 is TGTGCCAGCTCACCCCAAGAAGGGGTGAGAGCCTCTGGAAACACCATATATTTT. Translation: CASSPQEGVRASGNTIYF. Complete variable domain (other parts from reference TRBV18 and TRBJ1-3): NAGVMQNPRHLVRRRGQEARLRCSPMKGHSHVYWYRQLPEEGLKFMVYLQKENIIDESGMPKERFSAEFPKEGPSILRIQQVVRGDSAAYFCASSPQEGVRASGNTIYFGEGSWLTVV.

CDR3 in DNA: TGTGCCACCAGCGGTAGGAGGACAGGGGATGCTGAAGCTTTCTTT. It is translated as CATSGRRTGDAEAFF. The rearrangement uses TRBV15 and TRBJ1-1, with 9 bases that match TRBD1. The germline V gene encodes CDR1 LNHNV and CDR2 YYDKDF (reference sequence). Trimming at V came to 5 bases and at J to 6 bases, leaving 10 bases not matched to a gene. The CDR3 runs to 15 residues.

This sequence joins TRBV27 and TRBJ1-2; D is unresolved. Per the germline V gene, CDR1 is MNHEY and CDR2 is SMNVEV (reference sequence). V lost 10 bases and J lost 4, with 13 bases in between. CDR3 length equals 12 residues. The CDR3 coding sequence is TGTGCCACTTTGGGCGGACTCTATGGCTACACCTTC. Its protein product is CATLGGLYGYTF.

This clone was counted a few times. The V and J genes are TRBV12-2 and TRBJ1-2; the listed D gene, TRBD1, was not tested against the DNA. TRBV12-2 is termed a pseudogene. The CDR3 loop spans 16 amino acids. The CDR3, as DNA: TGTGCAAGTCGCCCCAATATGGACAGGGGAGAGGGTGGCTACACCTTC. Translation: CASRPNMDRGEGGYTF.

The CDR3, as DNA: TGTGCCAGCAGCCTCCTAGCCGAACAGCCCCAGCATTTT. As protein: CASSLLAEQPQHF. The chain carries TRBV7-2 and TRBJ1-5; D remains unclear. V lost 5 bases, J lost 7 bases, and 12 bases lay in between. Germline CDR1 SGHTA, CDR2 FQGNSA. The CDR3 sequence is 13 residues long.

The CDR3 DNA reads as TGCGCCAGCAGCTCAGGACGGGGGTCACAAGAGACCCAGTACTTC. It yields the protein CASSSGRGSQETQYF. This chain joins TRBV5-1 and TRBJ2-5; TRBD2 is a possible D gene (6 bases). Germline V CDR1 and CDR2: SGHRS, YFSETQ. The CDR3 spans 15 residues. The germline V and J ends were trimmed by 3 bases and 2 bases, with 14 bases remaining between them.

This chain joins TRBV5-1 and TRBJ1-2, with TRBD1 identical over 7 bases. The CDR3 length is 14 residues. Germline CDR1 reads SGHRS; CDR2 reads YFSETQ. The ends lost 4 bases at V and 5 bases at J; junction bases unmatched: 8. Written as DNA, the CDR3 is TGCGCCAGCAGCCCCGGGACAGAAGGTTATGGCTACACCTTC. Encoded protein: CASSPGTEGYGYTF.

As regards this clone: Other nucleotide sequences from this sample produce the same CDR3. V is TRBV11-3 and J is TRBJ1-1; perhaps TRBD1 as D (5 bases). This CDR3 region has 13 residues. Trimming stripped 3 bases from V and 4 bases from J, with 9 bases between. CDR1 is SGHNT, CDR2 YENEEA, per germline. The DNA of the CDR3 is TGTGCCAGCAGCTTGGAGGGGAGCACTGAAGCTTTCTTT. It encodes CASSLEGSTEAFF.

This chain links TRBV5-1 with TRBJ2-1; possible D gene TRBD2, 6 bases. The CDR3 contains 13 residues. V shed 6 bases and J shed 5 bases, with 12 bases lying between them. Germline-derived CDR1 and CDR2 are SGHRS and YFSETQ. CDR3 sequence: CASKGGADNEQFF. The DNA for the CDR3 is TGCGCCAGCAAAGGAGGGGCTGACAATGAGCAGTTCTTC.

This clone has only one observation. The chain links TRBV24-1 to TRBJ1-2; perhaps TRBD1 as D (5 bases). CDR1 is KGHDR and CDR2 is SFDVKD in the germline V gene. The CDR3 length is 15 residues. Between the trimmed V and J ends, which lost 4 bases and 2 bases, there was a span of 13 bases. Here the CDR3 reads CATSDPARGNYGYTF. The CDR3 DNA is TGTGCCACCAGTGACCCCGCCCGGGGGAACTATGGCTACACCTTC.

The genes are TRBV30 and TRBJ1-2; D is possibly TRBD1 (6 bases). Germline V CDR1 and CDR2: GTSNPN, SVGIG (reference sequence). The V gene lost 5 bases and the J gene lost 8 bases, with 18 bases spanning the gap. The CDR3 consists of 13 residues. The CDR3 here is CAWGAVQGLGYTF. The CDR3 DNA reads TGTGCCTGGGGAGCAGTACAGGGTTTAGGCTACACCTTC.

The rearrangement uses TRBV5-1 and TRBJ1-2; D remains unclear. Germline loops: CDR1 SGHRS, CDR2 YFSETQ. Trimming stripped 4 bases from V and 3 bases from J, with 16 bases between. This CDR3 has 15 amino acids. The CDR3: CASSPGRGNDYGYTF. In nucleotides, the CDR3 is TGCGCCAGCAGCCCGGGGAGAGGCAACGACTATGGCTACACCTTC. The whole variable domain, filled in from reference TRBV5-1 and TRBJ1-2, reads KAGVTQTPRYLIKTRGQQVTLSCSPISGHRSVSWYQQTPGQGLQFLFEYFSETQRNKGNFPGRFSGRQFSNSRSEMNVSTLELGDSALYLCASSPGRGNDYGYTFGSGTRLTVV.

This clone was found once. The chain links TRBV5-4 to TRBJ2-1; 8 nucleotides match TRBD1. Germline V gene lookup returns CDR1 SGHNT and CDR2 YYREEE (reference sequence). With 3 bases clipped from V and 0 bases from J, the junction kept 8 bases outside the gene matches. This CDR3 region has 17 residues. This CDR3 reads CASSSPDRGPSYNEQFF. The CDR3 DNA is TGTGCCAGCAGCTCACCTGACAGGGGCCCCTCCTACAATGAGCAGTTCTTC.